These T cell receptor beta chains were read from a single sample in a study of T cell repertoires in cytomegalovirus infection. Using its own MiXCR run on the reads, TCRdb lists one record per CDR3 protein. The sample carries around 530,000 distinct CDR3 sequences, around a quarter recorded once. The sequenced sample was PBMCs. Source of these receptors: a human donor in good health (CMV status not recorded). Some clones in this sample may be carry-over from other donors' samples. Both conserved end residues are part of each CDR3. Each record gives: J gene, D gene, clone size, V gene, CDR3 DNA, CDR3 protein. D genes are given only for firm matches. Size tells how often a clone was seen (once, few, many) or the class of an expanded clone, and some rows leave it out.

TRBJ2-2	TRBD2	few	TRBV28	TGTGCCAGCAGTTTATGGGGGACTAGCGGGGTCGGGGAGCTGTTTTTT	CASSLWGTSGVGELFF
TRBJ2-6	TRBD1	.	TRBV4-1	TGCGCCAGCAGCCAAGATCCTCAGGGGGCGGGTGGGGCCAACGTCCTGACTTTC	CASSQDPQGAGGANVLTF
TRBJ1-1	.	many	TRBV15	TGTGCCACCCGAAATCCTGGGACGGGTTCTGGGTCTGAAGCTTTCTTT	CATRNPGTGSGSEAFF
TRBJ2-1	TRBD2	few	TRBV6-5	TGTGCCAGCAAACGACTAGCGGGAGACAATGAGCAGTTCTTC	CASKRLAGDNEQFF
TRBJ2-7	TRBD2	.	TRBV5-4	TGTGCCAGCAGCTTGGAGGCGGGAGGGACCTACGAGCAGTACTTC	CASSLEAGGTYEQYF
TRBJ1-5	TRBD1	.	TRBV5-6	TGTGCCAGCAGCTTTGGCCCGGGACAGGGTAAAGATTTTCAGCCCCAGCATTTT	CASSFGPGQGKDFQPQHF
TRBJ2-7	.	.	TRBV6-6	TGTGCCAGCAGCTCTGACAGAGGCAAGCAGTACTTC	CASSSDRGKQYF
TRBJ1-2	TRBD1	.	TRBV7-8	TGTGCCAGCAGCTTAGCGCGGCAGGGGGCGCTTGGCTACACCTTC	CASSLARQGALGYTF
TRBJ2-3	TRBD2	.	TRBV20-1	TGCAGTGCTAGAGATCGTGCGGGAGTCGGGAATACGCAGTATTTT	CSARDRAGVGNTQYF
TRBJ1-1	TRBD1	many	TRBV6-2/TRBV6-3	TGTGCCAGCAGTTACGCTCTACAGGGGACCCGGGACACTGAAGCTTTCTTT	CASSYALQGTRDTEAFF
TRBJ2-7	TRBD2	many	TRBV7-2	TGTGCCAGCAGCTTCTTTAGCGGGAGCTCCTACGAGCAGTACTTC	CASSFFSGSSYEQYF
TRBJ2-5	.	.	TRBV14	TGTGCCAGCAGCCAAGAGGGAGATTGGGAGCTCCAAGAGACCCAGTACTTC	CASSQEGDWELQETQYF
TRBJ1-2	TRBD1	.	TRBV6-5	TGTGCCAGCAGCCCACAGGGGGCAGATGGCTACACCTTC	CASSPQGADGYTF
TRBJ1-4	TRBD1	many	TRBV7-8	TGTGCCAGCAGCTTGTCCGGGACAGGGGGCGAAAAACTGTTTTTT	CASSLSGTGGEKLFF
TRBJ2-5	.	.	TRBV7-8	TGTGCCAGCAGCTTAGATATGGCGACAGGCCAAGAGACCCAGTACTTC	CASSLDMATGQETQYF
TRBJ2-7	.	.	TRBV29-1	TGCAGCGTTGCAGGGTTCGGGAGTAGAACCTACGAGCAGTACTTC	CSVAGFGSRTYEQYF
TRBJ2-5	.	few	TRBV7-6	TGTGCCAGCAGCTCTACAGTCCGTGGGACCCAGTACTTC	CASSSTVRGTQYF